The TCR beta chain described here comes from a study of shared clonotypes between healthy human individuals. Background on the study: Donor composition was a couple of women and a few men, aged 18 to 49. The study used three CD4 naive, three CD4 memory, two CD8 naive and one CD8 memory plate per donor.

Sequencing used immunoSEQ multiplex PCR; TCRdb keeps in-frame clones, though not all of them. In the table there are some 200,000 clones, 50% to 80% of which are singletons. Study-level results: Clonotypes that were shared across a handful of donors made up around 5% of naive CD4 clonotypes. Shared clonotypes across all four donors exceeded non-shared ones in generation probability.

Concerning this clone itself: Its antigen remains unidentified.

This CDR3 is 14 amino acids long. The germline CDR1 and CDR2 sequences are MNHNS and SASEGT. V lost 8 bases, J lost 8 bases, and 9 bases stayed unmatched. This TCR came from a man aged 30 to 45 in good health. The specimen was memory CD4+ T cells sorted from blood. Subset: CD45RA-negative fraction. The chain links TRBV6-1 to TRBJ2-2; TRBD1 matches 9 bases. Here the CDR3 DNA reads TGTGCCAGCTTACTGGGACAGGGCACTGGGGAGCTGTTTTTT. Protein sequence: CASLLGQGTGELFF.